These 23 T cell receptor beta chains share one sample of origin, sequenced in a study of blood T cell repertoires in COVID-19. Only in-frame clones appear in the TCRdb table, and some are missing; sequencing was by immunoSEQ multiplex PCR. The table shows tens of thousands of clones, with more than 70% occurring only once. Sequencing was carried out using peripheral blood. These receptors were collected from a man over 45 with active COVID-19.

This sequence joins TRBV27 and TRBJ2-3; 7 bases line up with TRBD1. V lost 5 bases, J lost 0 bases, and 8 bases stayed unmatched. CDR1 is MNHEY and CDR2 is SMNVEV in the germline V gene (reference sequence). CDR3 length: 16 amino acids. The CDR3 here is CASSARGQPSTDTQYF. As DNA, the CDR3 is TGTGCCAGCAGTGCTAGGGGACAGCCTAGCACAGATACGCAGTATTTT.

This clone was counted between two and nine times. The V call is TRBV7-8, the J call TRBJ2-3; a possible D gene is TRBD1 (6 bases). The germline CDR1 and CDR2 sequences are SGHVS and FQNEAQ. V dropped 3 bases and J dropped 2 bases, with 15 bases sitting between them. The CDR3 loop spans 16 amino acids. This CDR3 is CASSFVGQLYTDTQYF. CDR3 nucleotide sequence: TGTGCCAGCAGCTTTGTAGGACAGCTCTACACAGATACGCAGTATTTT. Filled out from reference TRBV7-8 and TRBJ2-3, the complete variable domain reads GAGVSQSPRYKVAKRGQDVALRCDPISGHVSLFWYQQALGQGPEFLTYFQNEAQLDKSGLPSDRFFAERPEGSVSTLKIQRTQQEDSAVYLCASSFVGQLYTDTQYFGPGTRLTVL.

This sequence joins TRBV28 and TRBJ2-7; 7 bases align to TRBD1. V was clipped by 6 bases and J by 2 bases; unmatched bases: 1. Germline CDR1 and CDR2: MDHEN and SYDVKM. CDR3 size: 12 residues. The CDR3: CASSDRAYEQYV. For the CDR3, the DNA is TGTGCCAGCAGCGACAGGGCCTACGAGCAGTACGTC.

The chain joins TRBV2 to TRBJ2-7; D is uncertain. CDR1 and CDR2 from the germline V gene are SNHLY and FYNNEI. V was cut by 0 bases and J by 2 bases, with 8 bases left in between. CDR3 size: 14 residues. The CDR3 DNA reads TGTGCCAGCAGTGAAGCCGGCGGTCCCTACGAGCAGTACTTC. Translating it yields CASSEAGGPYEQYF. The whole variable domain, remainder taken from reference TRBV2 and TRBJ2-7, is EPEVTQTPSHQVTQMGQEVILRCVPISNHLYFYWYRQILGQKVEFLVSFYNNEISEKSEIFDDQFSVERPDGSNFTLKIRSTKLEDSAMYFCASSEAGGPYEQYFGPGTRLTVT.

The chain has TRBV18 and TRBJ2-7, with 8 bases identical to TRBD1. Germline trimming cut 5 bases from V and 5 bases from J; bases unmatched to any gene: 8. CDR3 size: 14 residues. Germline-derived CDR1 and CDR2 are KGHSH and LQKENI. The CDR3 sequence: CASSASRGLDEQYV. The CDR3 region has the DNA TGTGCCAGCTCAGCCAGCAGGGGGCTGGACGAGCAGTACGTC.

The V gene is TRBV2, the J gene TRBJ1-6; TRBD1 matches 7 bases. Trimming at V came to 10 bases and at J to 6 bases, leaving 6 bases not matched to a gene. Germline V CDR1 and CDR2: SNHLY, FYNNEI. The CDR3 is 13 residues long. The chain's CDR3 is CATATGPNSPLHF. CDR3 DNA: TGTGCCACCGCGACAGGGCCTAATTCACCCCTCCACTTT.

This clone was detected only once. The V call is TRBV20-1, the J call TRBJ1-2, with TRBD1 identical over 8 bases. Germline V CDR1 and CDR2: DFQATT, SNEGSKA (reference sequence). The trim removed 3 bases at V and 8 bases at J, leaving 5 bases unmatched. The length of the CDR3 is 12 residues. The CDR3 is CSASQGANGYTF. DNA of the CDR3: TGCAGTGCTAGTCAGGGGGCAAACGGCTACACCTTC.

V usage is TRBV7-8 and J usage is TRBJ2-5; a possible D gene is TRBD2 (5 bases). The germline V gene encodes CDR1 SGHVS and CDR2 FQNEAQ. The V and J ends lost 2 bases and 0 bases respectively, with 19 bases between them. The CDR3 has 18 residues. The CDR3 is CASSLLLSSQDYQETQYF. The DNA of the CDR3 is TGTGCCAGCAGCTTACTATTGTCTTCTCAGGACTACCAAGAGACCCAGTACTTC.

V and J are TRBV3-1 (or the pseudogene TRBV3-2) and TRBJ2-5; 9 nucleotides match TRBD2. Germline trimming cut 1 base from V and 5 bases from J; bases unmatched to any gene: 5. CDR1 and CDR2 from the germline V gene are LGHDT and YNNKEL (reference sequence). The CDR3 runs 15 residues. CDR3 DNA sequence: TGTGCCAGCAGCCAAGGCCTAGCGGGATGGGAGACCCAGTACTTC. Translating it yields CASSQGLAGWETQYF.

This rearrangement joins TRBV18 to TRBJ1-6, with 7 bases aligning to TRBD1. Looked up from germline, CDR1 is KGHSH and CDR2 is LQKENI. Trimming removed 4 bases from V and 7 bases from J; junction bases left unmatched: 4. CDR3 length: 14 residues. The CDR3 DNA follows: TGTGCCAGCTCACTCGACAGGGAGAATTCACCCCTCCACTTT. It codes for CASSLDRENSPLHF.

This chain uses TRBV5-4 with TRBJ2-7; D remains ambiguous. CDR1 and CDR2 (germline): SGHNT, YYREEE (reference sequence). The V end was cut by 3 bases, the J end by 5 bases, with 18 bases between. CDR3 length: 15 amino acids. CDR3 residues: CASSSAGYGLDEQYF. The CDR3 DNA reads as TGTGCCAGCAGCTCCGCCGGGTACGGTCTCGACGAGCAGTACTTC. Full variable domain (rest looked up from reference TRBV5-4 and TRBJ2-7): ETGVTQSPTHLIKTRGQQVTLRCSSQSGHNTVSWYQQALGQGPQFIFQYYREEENGRGNFPPRFSGLQFPNYSSELNVNALELDDSALYLCASSSAGYGLDEQYFGPGTRLTVT.

CDR3 nucleotide sequence: TGTGCCAGCAGCGACCCGGGCTCTGGAAACACCATATATTTT. Translation: CASSDPGSGNTIYF. The V and J genes are TRBV2 and TRBJ1-3, with no clear D. The germline V gene encodes CDR1 SNHLY and CDR2 FYNNEI. The CDR3 spans 14 residues. The V end lost 6 bases, the J end lost 0 bases, and 9 bases lay between the germline ends.

The chain couples TRBV6-6 to TRBJ1-2; 7 nucleotides agree with TRBD1. V gave up 4 bases and J gave up 8 bases; unmatched junction bases: 4. The CDR3 contains 12 residues. The germline V gene has CDR1 MNHNY and CDR2 SVGAGI (reference sequence). The CDR3 loop reads CASSLTGSGYTF. The DNA for the CDR3 is TGTGCCAGCAGTTTGACAGGGTCGGGCTACACCTTC.

The chain is built from TRBV3-1 (or the pseudogene TRBV3-2) and TRBJ2-3, with D hard to call. Germline V gene sequence: CDR1 LGHDT, CDR2 YNNKEL (reference sequence). Trimming left V 1 base short and J 4 bases short, with 12 bases between. CDR3 length: 15 amino acids. CDR3 region: CASSQGPLEADTQYF. Written as DNA, the CDR3 is TGTGCCAGCAGCCAAGGTCCCTTAGAAGCAGATACGCAGTATTTT.

This clone was seen once. The chain couples TRBV10-1 to TRBJ2-4; 8 nucleotides match TRBD1. The CDR3 is 16 amino acids. The ends lost 0 bases at V and 0 bases at J; junction bases unmatched: 1. CDR1 is WNHNN, CDR2 SYGVQD, per germline (reference sequence). CDR3 sequence (DNA): TGCGCCAGCAGTGAGTCGACAGGGGTAGCCAAAAACATTCAGTACTTC. Its protein is CASSESTGVAKNIQYF.

The rearrangement links TRBV7-2 to TRBJ1-5, with 8 bases that match TRBD1. Germline CDR1 is SGHTA and CDR2 is FQGNSA. This CDR3 comprises 17 residues. The trim removed 5 bases at V and 0 bases at J, leaving 9 bases unmatched. In DNA form, the CDR3 reads TGTGCCAGCAGCAGGCGGGACAGGAGATATAGCAATCAGCCCCAGCATTTT. Amino acids: CASSRRDRRYSNQPQHF.

The chain carries TRBV11-3 and TRBJ1-1; maybe TRBD1 (5 bases). This CDR3 has 14 amino acids. V was pared by 6 bases and J by 4 bases, with 15 bases between. Germline lookup yields CDR1 SGHNT and CDR2 YENEEA. This CDR3 is CASRRDSSGTEAFF. CDR3 coding DNA: TGTGCCAGCAGGCGAGACAGTTCGGGCACTGAAGCTTTCTTT. Full variable domain (missing parts from reference TRBV11-3 and TRBJ1-1): EAGVVQSPRYKIIEKKQPVAFWCNPISGHNTLYWYLQNLGQGPELLIRYENEEAVDDSQLPKDRFSAERLKGVDSTLKIQPAELGDSAVYLCASRRDSSGTEAFFGQGTRLTVV.

The chain uses TRBV11-2 and TRBJ2-1, with TRBD2 matching over 13 bases. V shed 6 bases and J 4 bases; nucleotides not matched to a gene: 6. Germline V gene sequence: CDR1 SGHAT, CDR2 FQNNGV. The CDR3 runs 16 residues. The CDR3: CASSSGTSGVYNEQFF. CDR3 coding DNA: TGTGCCAGCAGTTCGGGGACTAGCGGGGTGTACAATGAGCAGTTCTTC.

This rearrangement joins TRBV9 to TRBJ2-1; unclear D gene. Germline V gene sequence: CDR1 SGDLS, CDR2 YYNGEE. The CDR3 consists of 14 residues. Deletions cut 0 bases from V and 5 bases from J, with 9 bases between. In DNA form, the CDR3 reads TGTGCCAGCAGCGTAGGGAGTGTGCACAATGAGCAGTTCTTC. Its protein product is CASSVGSVHNEQFF. Filled out from reference TRBV9 and TRBJ2-1, the complete variable domain reads DSGVTQTPKHLITATGQRVTLRCSPRSGDLSVYWYQQSLDQGLQFLIQYYNGEERAKGNILERFSAQQFPDLHSELNLSSLELGDSALYFCASSVGSVHNEQFFGPGTRLTVL.

In its sample, this clone was seen a few times. The chain couples TRBV10-1 to TRBJ2-1, with D maybe TRBD1 (5 bases). In germline, CDR1 is WNHNN, CDR2 SYGVQD (reference sequence). Trimming took off 5 bases at V and 10 bases at J, with 15 bases between the two ends. This CDR3 has 13 residues. CDR3 loop: CASSLGWGDEQFF. For the CDR3, the DNA is TGCGCCAGCAGTCTCGGGTGGGGCGACGAGCAGTTCTTC.

V and J are TRBV9 and TRBJ1-1; 8 bases align to TRBD1. Germline V gene data show CDR1 as SGDLS and CDR2 as YYNGEE. After removal of 2 bases from V and 4 bases from J, the junction contained 4 bases not matched to a gene. This CDR3 has 14 residues. DNA for the CDR3: TGTGCCAGCAGCGTTGGGACAGGCCCCACTGAAGCTTTCTTT. It specifies CASSVGTGPTEAFF.

This sequence joins TRBV18 and TRBJ1-5; D remains unclear. Per germline, CDR1 KGHSH and CDR2 LQKENI. Trimming removed 6 bases at V and 1 base at J, with 13 bases between. There are 15 residues in the CDR3. DNA of the CDR3: TGTGCCAGCTCTCCCTTCGGTCTCAGCAATCAGCCCCAGCATTTT. This sequence encodes CASSPFGLSNQPQHF. The variable domain in full, completed from reference TRBV18 and TRBJ1-5, reads NAGVMQNPRHLVRRRGQEARLRCSPMKGHSHVYWYRQLPEEGLKFMVYLQKENIIDESGMPKERFSAEFPKEGPSILRIQQVVRGDSAAYFCASSPFGLSNQPQHFGDGTRLSIL.

V and J are TRBV5-1 and TRBJ1-1; D remains ambiguous. Per germline, CDR1 SGHRS and CDR2 YFSETQ. The CDR3 is 15 amino acids. Deletions cut 0 bases from V and 1 base from J, with 10 bases between. CDR3 bases: TGCGCCAGCAGCTTGGGTCCGGGAGGGAACACTGAAGCTTTCTTT. This sequence encodes CASSLGPGGNTEAFF.